This TCR beta chain was sequenced during a study of shared clonotypes between healthy human individuals. The table came from immunoSEQ multiplex PCR; TCRdb's copy has only in-frame clones and leaves some out. The sample lists about 380,000 clones, 96% occurring once. Germline V gives CDR1 MNHNY, CDR2 SVGAGI (reference sequence). The CDR3 extends over 16 amino acids. On this clone: At one boundary the junction diverges from the germline segment, which might be a read error.

The study drew all its donors from Caucasian adults living in Nashville, Tennessee. The material sequenced was memory CD8+ T cells sorted from blood. Subset described: CD45RO+ cells pooled with CCR7-negative TemRA cells. The chain recombines TRBV6-6 with TRBJ1-5; 9 bases fit TRBD1. This receptor was identified in a man in his thirties or forties in good health. CDR3 sequence (DNA): TGTGCCAGCAGCTACTTCTGGACAGGGGCGAATCAGCCCCAGCATTTT. This sequence encodes CASSYFWTGANQPQHF.